These 30 T cell receptor delta chains were all obtained from the same sample, sequenced in a study of gamma-delta T cells after stem cell transplantation. TCRdb processed the RT-PCR reads again with the CATT caller. The table records over 2,000 delta-chain clones, 21% of them present only once. What was sequenced was gamma-delta T cells. These receptors all stem from a human donor. It is not recorded whose cells these are; they may come from a transplant donor.

The CDR3 loop is CACDTVTYWGRRRYPDKLIF. The DNA of the CDR3 is TGTGCCTGTGACACCGTGACGTACTGGGGGAGACGTCGGTACCCCGATAAACTCATCTTT. The V gene is TRDV2, the J gene TRDJ1, with TRDD3 identical over 9 bases. TCRdb records no J gene; here it was assigned by comparing the DNA to germline. Germline assignment: CDR1 GEAIGNYY and CDR2 EKD. The CDR3 is 20 residues long. Trimming at V came to 0 bases and at J to 3 bases, leaving 19 bases not matched to a gene.

For the CDR3, the DNA is TGTGCCTGTGACAATACTGGGGGCTACTCCTGGTACACCCGACAGATGTTTTTC. It encodes CACDNTGGYSWYTRQMFF. The V gene remains uncalled, whereas the J gene is TRDJ3; the DNA was not used to check the table's D call, TRDD3. The CDR3 has 18 amino acids.

Remarks on this clone: Relative to the germline gene, one junction end is altered; a read error may explain this. The chain combines TRDV2 with TRDJ3, with TRDD3 matching over 7 bases. The length of the CDR3 is 21 residues. Germline V gives CDR1 GEAIGNYY, CDR2 EKD. CDR3 bases: TGTGCCTGTGACACCGCCTTACTGGGGCCCAGCCACTCCTTGTACACCAGACAGATGTTTTTC. Amino acids: CACDTALLGPSHSLYTRQMFF.

This clone has more than one count but fewer than ten. The chain recombines TRDV1 with TRDJ1, with 9 bases that match TRDD3. The CDR3 is 17 residues long. J lost 1 base, V lost 0 bases, and 6 bases had no gene match. Germline V gene sequence: CDR1 TSWWSYY, CDR2 QGS. The CDR3 bases are TGTGCTCTTGGGGAACTCCTTGGGGGGATACTCACCGATAAACTCATCTTT. Its translation: CALGELLGGILTDKLIF.

The chain uses TRDV3 and TRDJ3; 9 positions match TRDD3. Germline CDR1 is TVYSNPD and CDR2 is GDNSRS (reference sequence). The trim removed 1 base at V and 0 bases at J, leaving 13 bases unmatched. The CDR3 sequence is 20 residues long. The CDR3 coding sequence is TGTGCCTTTAAAGACGCAGTCCCTGGGGGATTCTCCTGGGACACCCGACAGATGTTTTTC. Protein sequence: CAFKDAVPGGFSWDTRQMFF.

The chain is built from TRDV1 and TRDJ1, with 7 bases identical to TRDD3. The V gene end was trimmed by 1 base and the J gene end by 7 bases; junction bases not matched to a gene: 12. CDR3 length: 16 residues. The germline gives CDR1 TSWWSYY, CDR2 QGS. Here the CDR3 reads CALGERSTRGGCKLIF. CDR3 coding DNA: TGTGCTCTTGGGGAACGGTCTACGCGGGGGGGATGTAAACTCATCTTT.

A remark on this clone: The DNA translation disagrees with the TCRdb protein at residue 14, so the protein in this description comes from the DNA. The genes are TRDV3 and TRDJ1; possibly TRDD2 for D (5 bases). Germline-derived CDR1 and CDR2 are TVYSNPD and GDNSRS (reference sequence). CDR3 size: 16 residues. The CDR3 spells CAFPAYQSWVTDKPIF. The CDR3, as DNA: TGTGCCTTTCCCGCCTACCAATCGTGGGTCACCGATAAACCCATCTTT.

The chain uses TRDV2 and TRDJ1; 11 bases agree with TRDD3. The CDR3 contains 14 residues. CDR1 is GEAIGNYY, CDR2 EKD, per germline. Unmatched junction bases numbered 0, after V lost 0 bases and J lost 4 bases. CDR3 coding DNA: TGTGCCTGTGACACCTGGGGGATACGCGATAAACTCATCTTT. Protein sequence: CACDTWGIRDKLIF.

This clone has a handful of counts. The V gene is TRDV3, the J gene TRDJ1; TRDD3 agrees at 8 bases. CDR3 length: 22 amino acids. With V trimmed by 4 bases and J by 0 bases, 31 bases remained unmatched. The V gene's germline CDR1 is TVYSNPD and CDR2 GDNSRS (reference sequence). The DNA of the CDR3 is TGTGCCTCCCGTCCGGGCTTCTTTCCCTATACTGGGGGCCTCGGGGACACCGATAAACTCATCTTT. As protein: CASRPGFFPYTGGLGDTDKLIF.

In its sample, this clone was seen a few times. A junction boundary mismatches the germline segment, possibly from a read error. The rearrangement uses TRDV1 and TRDJ3; D is perhaps TRDD3 (5 bases). The CDR3 extends over 18 amino acids. The V gene's germline CDR1 is TSWWSYY and CDR2 QGS. The CDR3 nucleotides read TGTGCTTTTGGGGAACTAACACACTCCTCCTGGGACACCCGACAGATGTTTTTC. It yields the protein CAFGELTHSSWDTRQMFF.

This clone was seen a few times. The genes are TRDV1 and TRDJ2; TRDD3 agrees at 10 bases. Germline values: CDR1 TSWWSYY, CDR2 QGS. J lost 0 bases, V lost 2 bases, and 24 bases had no gene match. The CDR3 extends over 24 amino acids. The CDR3 nucleotides read TGTGCTCTTGGGGAAGTAAGAACCTCCGCTCCCGGGGGATACGGTAGGACTTTGACAGCACAACTCTTCTTT. Translated: CALGEVRTSAPGGYGRTLTAQLFF.

The gene calls are TRDV1 and TRDJ1, with 13 bases lining up with TRDD3. The J gene was not available in TCRdb and was assigned here by matching the DNA to germline segments. The CDR3 spans 20 residues. Trimming cost V 5 bases and J 3 bases; bases outside gene matches: 18. The germline V gene encodes CDR1 TSWWSYY and CDR2 QGS. The CDR3 loop is CALGNPLPTGGYDGADKLIF. The CDR3 coding sequence is TGTGCTCTTGGGAACCCCCTTCCTACTGGGGGATACGATGGCGCCGATAAACTCATCTTT.

This clone is termed medium-sized. Other DNA sequences in this sample translate to the same CDR3. This chain links TRDV1 with TRDJ1; 10 bases fit TRDD3. The CDR3 is made up of 21 amino acids. Germline values: CDR1 TSWWSYY, CDR2 QGS. Germline trimming cut 4 bases from V and 4 bases from J; bases unmatched to any gene: 24. Written as DNA, the CDR3 is TGTGCTCTTGGGGCCTTGGGACCCTCCTACGGGGGATACGCTGGGATCGATAAACTCATCTTT. This sequence encodes CALGALGPSYGGYAGIDKLIF.

This clone is termed large. This chain links TRDV2 with TRDJ3; 8 bases agree with TRDD3. V was pared by 1 base and J by 0 bases, with 4 bases of the junction left unmatched. CDR3 size: 18 residues. Germline loops: CDR1 GEAIGNYY, CDR2 EKD. CDR3 sequence (DNA): TGTGCCTGTGACACTGGGGGATCCCTCTCCTGGGACACCCGACAGATGTTTTTC. Its translation: CACDTGGSLSWDTRQMFF.

The genes are TRDV1 and TRDJ1; D uncertain. TCRdb gives no J gene; it was assigned here by matching the DNA to germline. The CDR3 sequence is 15 residues long. Deletions cut 5 bases from V and 4 bases from J, with 17 bases between. Germline lookup yields CDR1 TSWWSYY and CDR2 QGS. In DNA form, the CDR3 reads TGTGCTCTTGGGAACACGACGACGGTCGGCGATAAACTCATCTTT. It specifies CALGNTTTVGDKLIF.

This chain links TRDV1 with TRDJ1; TRDD3 matches at 9 bases. Matching the DNA to germline supplied the J gene, which TCRdb does not give. V gave up 4 bases and J gave up 5 bases; unmatched junction bases: 14. Per germline, CDR1 TSWWSYY and CDR2 QGS. The length of the CDR3 is 17 residues. This CDR3 reads CALGGNWGNTRGDKLIF. In DNA, the CDR3 is TGTGCTCTTGGGGGAAACTGGGGGAACACCCGAGGGGATAAACTCATCTTT.

In its sample, this clone is medium-sized (0.01 to 0.1%). The same CDR3 is also encoded by other DNA sequences in this sample. The chain joins TRDV1 to TRDJ2, with 12 bases fitting TRDD3. Germline V CDR1 and CDR2: TSWWSYY, QGS. The trim removed 5 bases at V and 0 bases at J, leaving 7 bases unmatched. There are 18 residues in the CDR3. Here the CDR3 reads CALGPATGGYPLTAQLFF. In nucleotides, the CDR3 is TGTGCTCTTGGGCCCGCCACTGGGGGATACCCTTTGACAGCACAACTCTTCTTT.

The chain uses TRDV2 and TRDJ1; 11 positions match TRDD3. The J gene, absent from TCRdb, was called here by matching the DNA to germline. The CDR3 totals 16 residues. CDR1 GEAIGNYY and CDR2 EKD come from the germline V gene. Germline trimming cut 0 bases from V and 5 bases from J; bases unmatched to any gene: 7. In DNA form, the CDR3 reads TGTGCCTGTGACACCGAAATGGGGGATACGAGGGATAAACTCATCTTT. Amino acids: CACDTEMGDTRDKLIF.

This clone was counted between two and nine times. J is TRDJ1 and V is TRDV3; TRDD3 matches at 7 bases. The V and J ends lost 1 base and 3 bases, in that order; junction bases with no gene match: 32. Germline CDR1 reads TVYSNPD; CDR2 reads GDNSRS (reference sequence). CDR3 length: 22 residues. In DNA, the CDR3 is TGTGCCTTTAATGATAGGGGGAAGTCTACGACCACTGGGGTCCCTTGGGCCGATAAACTCATCTTT. It translates to CAFNDRGKSTTTGVPWADKLIF.

The V gene remains uncalled, whereas the J gene is TRDJ2. This CDR3 has 15 amino acids. This CDR3 reads CALGEFPHLPAQLFF. CDR3 DNA sequence: TGTGCTCTTGGGGAATTCCCCCATTTGCCAGCACAACTCTTCTTT.

This clone is categorized as large. The chain carries TRDV2 and TRDJ2; maybe TRDD3 (5 bases). Per germline, CDR1 GEAIGNYY and CDR2 EKD. V was shortened by 3 bases and J by 4 bases, with 5 bases between the two germline ends. The CDR3 extends over 12 amino acids. This chain's CDR3 is CACDWGTAQLFF. The CDR3, as DNA: TGTGCCTGTGACTGGGGGACAGCACAACTCTTCTTT.

In regard to this clone: This may stem from a read error, because a much larger clone lies one nucleotide away. This sample includes further DNA sequences coding for the same CDR3. V gene TRDV2 was called; the J gene was not; TRDD3 reflects the table's D call only, with no check against the DNA. Germline CDR1 GEAIGNYY, CDR2 EKD. The CDR3 contains 18 residues. Written as DNA, the CDR3 is TGTGCCTGTGACACCGGGGATACGCGGACCTGGGACACCCGACAGATGTTCTTC. Its protein is CACDTGDTRTWDTRQMFF.

This chain connects TRDV3 to TRDJ3; possibly TRDD3 for D (5 bases). CDR1 is TVYSNPD and CDR2 is GDNSRS in the germline V gene (reference sequence). The V and J ends lost 2 bases and 2 bases respectively, with 13 bases between them. This CDR3 spans 16 amino acids. This CDR3 is CAFGGLGPWDTRQMFF. The CDR3, as DNA: TGTGCCTTTGGGGGCCTAGGACCCTGGGACACCCGACAGATGTTTTTC.

In this sample, this clone turned up a few times. The chain employs TRDV1 and TRDJ1; D is possibly TRDD3 (5 bases). V lost 6 bases and J 4 bases, leaving 24 bases between the germline ends. This CDR3 contains 17 residues. From germline, CDR1 is TSWWSYY and CDR2 QGS. The CDR3 sequence is CALGRKGEYTRGDKLIF. In DNA form, the CDR3 reads TGTGCTCTTGGCCGAAAAGGGGAGTACACGAGGGGCGATAAACTCATCTTT.

This clone is deemed large (0.1 to 1%). The V call is TRDV2, the J call TRDJ1; TRDD3 aligns across 10 bases. The CDR3 length is 17 residues. V lost 2 bases to trimming and J lost 2 bases; unmatched junction nucleotides: 10. Per the germline V gene, CDR1 is GEAIGNYY and CDR2 is EKD. Here the CDR3 reads CACDKNWGIRRTDKLIF. The CDR3, as DNA: TGTGCCTGTGACAAAAACTGGGGGATTCGTCGGACCGATAAACTCATCTTT.

This clone appeared a few times. V usage is TRAV29/DV5 and J usage is TRDJ1, with 9 bases matching TRDD3. V dropped 1 base and J dropped 0; count of bases not matched to a gene: 22. Germline-derived CDR1 and CDR2 are NSMFDY and ISSIKDK. The CDR3 runs 21 residues. The CDR3 sequence: CAASIVAGGAGGWRHTDKLIF. CDR3 nucleotides: TGTGCAGCAAGCATTGTCGCGGGCGGTGCTGGGGGATGGAGGCACACCGATAAACTCATCTTT.

This clone was recorded a few times. V usage is TRDV2 and J usage is TRDJ3; 13 bases align to TRDD3. The germline gives CDR1 GEAIGNYY, CDR2 EKD. The ends lost 3 bases at V and 0 bases at J; junction bases unmatched: 10. The CDR3 is 21 amino acids. In nucleotides, the CDR3 is TGTGCCTGTGACGGCGTACTGGGGGATACGCAAAGCTCCTGGGACACCCGACAGATGTTTTTC. Residues: CACDGVLGDTQSSWDTRQMFF.

This sequence joins TRAV29/DV5 and TRDJ1; 8 bases align to TRDD3. Germline-derived CDR1 and CDR2 are NSMFDY and ISSIKDK. The CDR3 totals 17 residues. Trimming cost V 0 bases and J 0 bases; bases outside gene matches: 10. CDR3 residues: CAASASVLGDNTDKLIF. The CDR3 DNA follows: TGTGCAGCAAGCGCGAGCGTGCTGGGGGACAACACCGATAAACTCATCTTT.

The CDR3 is CAFKVPVLGDTRRGTDKLIF. The CDR3 coding sequence is TGTGCCTTTAAGGTGCCTGTACTGGGGGATACGCGAAGAGGAACCGATAAACTCATCTTT. No V segment was called; the J segment is TRDJ1; TRDD3 is the table's D call, not checked against the DNA. This CDR3 is built from 20 residues.

The J gene is TRDJ1, the V gene TRDV3; D is unclear. Matching the DNA to germline supplied the J gene, which TCRdb does not give. The CDR3 loop spans 16 amino acids. Germline CDR1 and CDR2: TVYSNPD and GDNSRS (reference sequence). V shed 3 bases and J shed 0 bases, with 20 bases lying between them. CDR3 sequence: CAFSLRTPEYTDKLIF. Here the CDR3 DNA reads TGTGCCTTCTCGCTTCGTACCCCCGAGTACACCGATAAACTCATCTTT.